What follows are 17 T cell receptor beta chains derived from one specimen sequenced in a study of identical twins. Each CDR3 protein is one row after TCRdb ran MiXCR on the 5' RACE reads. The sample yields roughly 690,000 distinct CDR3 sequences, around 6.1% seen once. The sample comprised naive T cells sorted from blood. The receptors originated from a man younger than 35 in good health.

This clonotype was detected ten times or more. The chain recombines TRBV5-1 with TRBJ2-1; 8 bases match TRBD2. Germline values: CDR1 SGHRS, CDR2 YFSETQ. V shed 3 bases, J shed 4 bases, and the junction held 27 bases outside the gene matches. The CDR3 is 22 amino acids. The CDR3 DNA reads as TGCGCCAGCAGCTCCGGACGCCTCCAGACAGGAATCCTAGCGGGTGGATACAATGAGCAGTTCTTC. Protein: CASSSGRLQTGILAGGYNEQFF.

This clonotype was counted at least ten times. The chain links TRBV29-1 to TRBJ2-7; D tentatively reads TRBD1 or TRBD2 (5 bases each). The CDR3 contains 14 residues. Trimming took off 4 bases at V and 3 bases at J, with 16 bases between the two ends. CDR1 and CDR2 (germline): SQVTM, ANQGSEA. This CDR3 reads CSVVFQGRFYEQYF. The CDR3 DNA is TGCAGCGTTGTGTTTCAGGGACGATTCTACGAGCAGTACTTC.

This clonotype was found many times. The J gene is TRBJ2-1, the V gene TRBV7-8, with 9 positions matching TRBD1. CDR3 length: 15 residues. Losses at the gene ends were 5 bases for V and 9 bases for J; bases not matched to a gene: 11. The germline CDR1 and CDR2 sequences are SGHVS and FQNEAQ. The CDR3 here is CASSRRVDRGSEQFF. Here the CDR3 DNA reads TGTGCCAGCAGCCGACGTGTGGACAGGGGCTCTGAGCAGTTCTTC.

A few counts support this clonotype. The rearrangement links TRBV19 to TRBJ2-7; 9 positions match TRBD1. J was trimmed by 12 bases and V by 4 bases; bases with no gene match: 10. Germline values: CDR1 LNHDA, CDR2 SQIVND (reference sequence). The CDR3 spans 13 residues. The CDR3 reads CASSTDGTGSLYF. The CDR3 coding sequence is TGTGCCAGTAGTACCGACGGGACAGGGAGTCTGTACTTC.

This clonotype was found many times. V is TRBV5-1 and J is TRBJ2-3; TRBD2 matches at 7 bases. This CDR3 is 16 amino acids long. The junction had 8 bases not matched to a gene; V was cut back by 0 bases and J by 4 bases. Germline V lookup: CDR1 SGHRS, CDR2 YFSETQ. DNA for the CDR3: TGCGCCAGCAGCTTGGTAATTGGACTAGGCGCAGATACGCAGTATTTT. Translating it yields CASSLVIGLGADTQYF. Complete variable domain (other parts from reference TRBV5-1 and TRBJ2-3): KAGVTQTPRYLIKTRGQQVTLSCSPISGHRSVSWYQQTPGQGLQFLFEYFSETQRNKGNFPGRFSGRQFSNSRSEMNVSTLELGDSALYLCASSLVIGLGADTQYFGPGTRLTVL.

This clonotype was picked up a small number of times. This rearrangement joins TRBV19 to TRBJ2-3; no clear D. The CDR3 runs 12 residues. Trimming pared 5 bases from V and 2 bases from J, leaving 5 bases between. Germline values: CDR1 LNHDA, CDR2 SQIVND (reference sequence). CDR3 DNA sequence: TGTGCCAGTAGTCCGGCCACAGATACGCAGTATTTT. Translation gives CASSPATDTQYF.

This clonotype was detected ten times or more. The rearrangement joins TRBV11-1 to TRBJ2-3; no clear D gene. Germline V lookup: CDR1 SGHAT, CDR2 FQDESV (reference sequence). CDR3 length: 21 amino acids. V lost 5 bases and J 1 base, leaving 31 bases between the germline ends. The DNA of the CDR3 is TGTGCCAGCAGCCTATACCAGACCCTCGTGCCAGACCCGTCACGCACAGATACGCAGTATTTT. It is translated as CASSLYQTLVPDPSRTDTQYF.

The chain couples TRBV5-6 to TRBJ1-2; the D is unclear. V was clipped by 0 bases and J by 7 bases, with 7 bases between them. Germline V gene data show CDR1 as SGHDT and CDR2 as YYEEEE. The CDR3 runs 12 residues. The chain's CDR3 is CASSLGGFGYTF. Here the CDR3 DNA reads TGTGCCAGCAGCTTGGGGGGTTTTGGCTACACCTTC.

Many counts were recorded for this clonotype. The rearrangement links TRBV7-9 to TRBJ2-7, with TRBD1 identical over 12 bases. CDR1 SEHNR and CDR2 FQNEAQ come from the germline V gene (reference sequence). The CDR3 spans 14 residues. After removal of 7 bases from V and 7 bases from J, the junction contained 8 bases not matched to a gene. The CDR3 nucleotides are TGTGCCAGCACCAGCGGGACAGGGGGCTCTGAGCAGTACTTC. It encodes CASTSGTGGSEQYF.

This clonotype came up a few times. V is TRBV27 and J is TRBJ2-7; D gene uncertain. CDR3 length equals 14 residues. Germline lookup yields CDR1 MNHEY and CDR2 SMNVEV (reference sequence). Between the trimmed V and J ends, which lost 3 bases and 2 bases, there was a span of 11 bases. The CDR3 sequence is CASSFSPAPYEQYF. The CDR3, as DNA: TGTGCCAGCAGTTTCTCCCCAGCCCCCTACGAGCAGTACTTC.

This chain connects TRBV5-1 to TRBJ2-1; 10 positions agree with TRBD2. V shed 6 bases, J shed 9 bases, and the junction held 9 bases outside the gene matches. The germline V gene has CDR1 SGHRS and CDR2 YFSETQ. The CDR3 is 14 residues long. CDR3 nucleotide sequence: TGCGCCAGCACCCCAGGGACTAGCGTCGGTGAGCAGTTCTTC. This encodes CASTPGTSVGEQFF.

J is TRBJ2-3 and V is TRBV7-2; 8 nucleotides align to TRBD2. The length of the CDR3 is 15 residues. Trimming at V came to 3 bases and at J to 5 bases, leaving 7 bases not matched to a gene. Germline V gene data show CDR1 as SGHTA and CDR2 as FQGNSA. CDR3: CASSFNGREIDTQYF. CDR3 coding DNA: TGTGCCAGCAGCTTTAACGGGAGGGAGATAGATACGCAGTATTTT. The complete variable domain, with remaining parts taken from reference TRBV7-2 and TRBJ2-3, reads GAGVSQSPSNKVTEKGKDVELRCDPISGHTALYWYRQSLGQGLEFLIYFQGNSAPDKSGLPSDRFSAERTGGSVSTLTIQRTQQEDSAVYLCASSFNGREIDTQYFGPGTRLTVL.

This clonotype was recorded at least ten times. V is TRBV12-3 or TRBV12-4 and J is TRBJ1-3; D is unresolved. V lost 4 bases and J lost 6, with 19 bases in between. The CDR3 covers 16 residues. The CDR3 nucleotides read TGTGCCAGCAGTTCACCGGCCCGGGAGGGTGCAAACACCATATATTTT. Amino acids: CASSSPAREGANTIYF.

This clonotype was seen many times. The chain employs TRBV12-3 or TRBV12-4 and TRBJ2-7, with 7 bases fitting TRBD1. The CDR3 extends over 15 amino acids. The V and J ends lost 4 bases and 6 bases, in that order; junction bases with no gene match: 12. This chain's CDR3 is CASSSPRDSFCEQYV. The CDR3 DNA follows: TGTGCCAGCAGTTCACCACGGGACAGTTTCTGCGAGCAGTACGTC.

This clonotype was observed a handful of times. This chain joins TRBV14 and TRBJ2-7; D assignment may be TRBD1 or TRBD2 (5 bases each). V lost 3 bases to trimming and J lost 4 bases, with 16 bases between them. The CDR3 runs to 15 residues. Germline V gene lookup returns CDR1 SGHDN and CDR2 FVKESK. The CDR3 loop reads CASSQGRPGIYEQYF. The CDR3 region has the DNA TGTGCCAGCAGCCAGGGACGGCCCGGGATATACGAGCAGTACTTC.

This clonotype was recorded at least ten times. The DNA of the CDR3 is TGCGCCAGCAGTGAGTCGGGGCTGTGGTATTTT. Amino acid sequence: CASSESGLWYF. V and J are TRBV10-1 and TRBJ2-3, with D possibly matching TRBD1 (5 bases). V was cut by 0 bases and J by 14 bases, with 9 bases left in between. The CDR3 spans 11 residues. Germline V gene lookup returns CDR1 WNHNN and CDR2 SYGVQD (reference sequence).

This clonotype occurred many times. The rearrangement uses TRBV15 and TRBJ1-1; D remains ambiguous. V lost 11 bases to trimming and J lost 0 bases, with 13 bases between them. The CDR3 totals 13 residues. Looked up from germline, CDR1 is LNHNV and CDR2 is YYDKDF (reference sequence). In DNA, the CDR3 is TGTGCCTCCCGCGAAAGACTGAACACTGAAGCTTTCTTT. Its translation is CASRERLNTEAFF.